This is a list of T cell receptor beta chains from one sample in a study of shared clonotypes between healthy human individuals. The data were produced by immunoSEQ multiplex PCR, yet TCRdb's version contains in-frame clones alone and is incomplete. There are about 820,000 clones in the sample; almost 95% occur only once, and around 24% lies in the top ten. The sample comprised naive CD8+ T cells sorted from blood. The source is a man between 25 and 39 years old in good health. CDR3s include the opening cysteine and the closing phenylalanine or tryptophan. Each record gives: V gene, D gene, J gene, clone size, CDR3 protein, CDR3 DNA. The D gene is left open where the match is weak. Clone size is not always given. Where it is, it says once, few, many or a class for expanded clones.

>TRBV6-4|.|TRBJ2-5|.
CASSDLRERETQYF
TGTGCCAGCAGTGACTTAAGGGAAAGGGAGACCCAGTACTTC
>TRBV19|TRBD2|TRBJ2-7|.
CASSSGRAYEQYF
TGTGCCAGTAGTAGCGGGAGAGCCTACGAGCAGTACTTC
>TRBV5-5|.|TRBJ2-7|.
CASSLAPNEQYF
TGTGCCAGCAGCTTGGCCCCCAACGAGCAGTACTTC
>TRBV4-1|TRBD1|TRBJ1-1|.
CASSQFGQGTEAFF
TGCGCCAGCAGCCAATTCGGACAGGGCACTGAAGCTTTCTTT
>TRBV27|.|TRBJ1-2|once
CASSLGQGNYGYTF
TGTGCCAGCAGTTTAGGGCAGGGTAACTATGGCTACACCTTC
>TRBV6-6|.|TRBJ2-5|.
CASSYYSIGREETQYF
TGTGCCAGCAGTTACTATTCGATAGGGAGAGAAGAGACCCAGTACTTC
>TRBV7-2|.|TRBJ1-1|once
CASSLLAQNTEAFF
TGTGCCAGCAGCTTATTAGCACAAAACACTGAAGCTTTCTTT
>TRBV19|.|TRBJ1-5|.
CASSIEPENSNQPQHF
TGTGCCAGTAGTATAGAGCCGGAGAATAGCAATCAGCCCCAGCATTTT
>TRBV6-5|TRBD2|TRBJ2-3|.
CASSYYAGVGDTQYF
TGTGCCAGCAGTTACTACGCGGGAGTGGGAGATACGCAGTATTTT
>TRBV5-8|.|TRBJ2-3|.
CASSFTTTSTDTQYF
TGTGCCAGCAGCTTTACTACCACAAGCACAGATACGCAGTATTTT
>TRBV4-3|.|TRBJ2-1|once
CASSQDSGWGESSYNEQFF
TGCGCCAGCAGCCAAGATTCGGGTTGGGGGGAAAGCTCCTACAATGAGCAGTTCTTC